This T cell receptor (beta chain) stems from a study of post-analysis software for immune sequencing data. CDR1 MGHRA and CDR2 YSYEKL come from the germline V gene. Trimming shortened V by 0 bases and J by 0 bases, and 6 bases separated the two germline ends. CDR3 length equals 16 residues. Tagging with unique molecular identifiers was a feature of the TCR beta cDNA libraries. TCRdb re-called the PCR reads with MiXCR, one entry per CDR3 protein. Of roughly 580,000 distinct CDR3 sequences in the sample, about 44% were seen once. For this clonotype: Antigen specificity is unknown.

Findings of the study overall: Relative to controls, patients had five TRBV segments at higher frequency, with TRBV5-6, TRBV5-1 and TRBV20-1 among these. Significantly lower normalized Chao1 diversity was found in patients with multiple sclerosis relative to controls.

The TCR was taken from a girl aged 10 to 17 with multiple sclerosis. This chain uses TRBV4-1 with TRBJ1-6; D gene uncertain. The specimen was blood. The CDR3 DNA is TGCGCCAGCAGCCAAGATACGAGCTCCTATAATTCACCCCTCCACTTT. Amino acids: CASSQDTSSYNSPLHF.